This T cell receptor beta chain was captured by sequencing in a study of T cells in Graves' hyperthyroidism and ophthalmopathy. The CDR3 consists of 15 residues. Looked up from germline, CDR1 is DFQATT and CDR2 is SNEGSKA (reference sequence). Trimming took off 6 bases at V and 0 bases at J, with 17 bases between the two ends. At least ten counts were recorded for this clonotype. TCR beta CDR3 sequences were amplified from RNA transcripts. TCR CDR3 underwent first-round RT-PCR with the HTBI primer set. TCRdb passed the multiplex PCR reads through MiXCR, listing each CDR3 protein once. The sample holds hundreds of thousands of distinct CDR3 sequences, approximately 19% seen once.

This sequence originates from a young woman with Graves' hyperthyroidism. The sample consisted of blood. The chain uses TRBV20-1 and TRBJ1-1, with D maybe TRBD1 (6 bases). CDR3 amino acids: CSALKGGFMNTEAFF. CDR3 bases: TGCAGTGCCTTAAAAGGGGGGTTCATGAACACTGAAGCTTTCTTT.